The rows below give T cell receptor beta chains drawn from one sample of a study of shared clonotypes between healthy human individuals. Using immunoSEQ multiplex PCR, the repertoire was profiled, and TCRdb retains in-frame clones only, with some absent. The sample comprises roughly 1.4 million clones, approximately 98.5% of which are singletons, and around 0.33% rests with the top ten. Sequenced sample: naive CD4+ T cells sorted from blood. The receptors were sampled from a man younger than 40 in good health. Both conserved end residues are part of each CDR3. A D gene is named only where the DNA matches it firmly. The listing skips clone size in some rows; elsewhere it reads once, few, many or a size class.

j_gene,d_gene,len,abundance,v_gene,CDR3aa,CDR3nt
TRBJ1-2,NA,14,NA,TRBV7-2,CASSLVRAGYGYTF,TGTGCCAGCAGCTTAGTTAGGGCCGGCTATGGCTACACCTTC
TRBJ2-1,TRBD1,13,NA,TRBV28,CASRTGGGDEQFF,TGTGCCAGCCGGACAGGGGGCGGGGATGAGCAGTTCTTC
TRBJ1-5,NA,13,NA,TRBV29-1,CSVGDGDNQPQHF,TGCAGCGTTGGGGACGGAGACAATCAGCCCCAGCATTTT
TRBJ1-2,NA,12,NA,TRBV6-1,CASRLAIGGYTF,TGTGCCAGCAGACTAGCAATCGGGGGCTACACCTTC
TRBJ2-7,TRBD1,14,NA,TRBV6-5,CASSYGDRSYEQYF,TGTGCCAGCAGTTACGGGGACAGATCCTACGAGCAGTACTTC
TRBJ1-3,NA,14,NA,TRBV6-5,CASSYDATSYTIYF,TGTGCCAGCAGTTACGATGCCACTTCTTACACCATATATTTT
TRBJ2-1,NA,12,NA,TRBV7-2,CASSSNYNEQFF,TGTGCCAGCAGCTCGAACTACAATGAGCAGTTCTTC
TRBJ1-5,NA,15,NA,TRBV2,CASIGRPSSNQPQHF,TGTGCCAGCATCGGACGGCCATCTAGCAATCAGCCCCAGCATTTT
TRBJ2-7,NA,16,NA,TRBV13,CASSLFGLGRSYEQYF,TGTGCCAGCAGCTTATTCGGGCTGGGACGCTCCTACGAGCAGTACTTC
TRBJ2-1,NA,13,NA,TRBV9,CASSVALMNEQFF,TGTGCCAGCAGCGTAGCCCTGATGAATGAGCAGTTCTTC
TRBJ2-7,NA,14,once,TRBV7-9,CASSLYAGEYEQYF,TGTGCCAGCAGCCTATATGCAGGGGAGTACGAGCAGTACTTC
TRBJ2-7,NA,12,NA,TRBV18,CASGAQGSEQYF,TGTGCCAGCGGCGCCCAGGGCTCCGAGCAGTACTTC
TRBJ2-7,NA,15,NA,TRBV19,CASSIAGGDFTEQYF,TGTGCCAGTAGTATAGCAGGGGGGGATTTCACCGAGCAGTACTTC
TRBJ2-5,NA,13,NA,TRBV5-1,CASSLGRKETQYF,TGCGCCAGCAGCTTAGGACGGAAAGAGACCCAGTACTTC
TRBJ2-7,NA,14,NA,TRBV7-2,CASSLGQNGYEQYF,TGTGCCAGCAGCTTAGGACAGAATGGCTACGAGCAGTACTTC